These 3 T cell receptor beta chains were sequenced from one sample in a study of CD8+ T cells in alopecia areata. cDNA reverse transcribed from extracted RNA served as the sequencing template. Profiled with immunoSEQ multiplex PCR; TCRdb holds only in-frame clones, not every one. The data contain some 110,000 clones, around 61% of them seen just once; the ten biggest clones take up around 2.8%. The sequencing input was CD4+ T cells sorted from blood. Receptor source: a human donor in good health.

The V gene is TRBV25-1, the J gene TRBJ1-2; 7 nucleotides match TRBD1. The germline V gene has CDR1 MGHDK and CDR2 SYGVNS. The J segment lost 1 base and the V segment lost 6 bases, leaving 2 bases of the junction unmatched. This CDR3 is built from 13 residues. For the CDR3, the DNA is TGTGCCAGCAGCCGGGACAGTAACTATGGCTACACCTTC. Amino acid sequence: CASSRDSNYGYTF.

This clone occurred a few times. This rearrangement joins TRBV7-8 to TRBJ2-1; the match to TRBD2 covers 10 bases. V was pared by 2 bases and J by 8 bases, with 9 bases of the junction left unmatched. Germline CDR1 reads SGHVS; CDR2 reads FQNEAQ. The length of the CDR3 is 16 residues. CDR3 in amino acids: CASSLIVLAGKDEQFF. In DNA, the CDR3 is TGTGCCAGCAGCTTAATAGTACTAGCGGGGAAGGATGAGCAGTTCTTC. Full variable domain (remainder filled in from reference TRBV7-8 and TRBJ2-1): GAGVSQSPRYKVAKRGQDVALRCDPISGHVSLFWYQQALGQGPEFLTYFQNEAQLDKSGLPSDRFFAERPEGSVSTLKIQRTQQEDSAVYLCASSLIVLAGKDEQFFGPGTRLTVL.

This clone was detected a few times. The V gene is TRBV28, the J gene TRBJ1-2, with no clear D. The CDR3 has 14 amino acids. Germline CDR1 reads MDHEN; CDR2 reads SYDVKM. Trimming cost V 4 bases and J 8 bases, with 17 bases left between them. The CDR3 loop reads CASSSPSWKRGYTF. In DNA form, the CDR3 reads TGTGCCAGCAGTTCTCCTTCCTGGAAGAGAGGCTACACCTTC.